The 27 T cell receptor beta chains below were found in one sample sequenced in a study of regulatory T cells in long-lasting Graves disease. Arm-PCR with iRepertoire HTBI primers amplified the CDR3 regions for these TCR beta libraries. TCRdb passed the multiplex PCR reads through MiXCR, listing each CDR3 protein once. The sample has about 430,000 distinct CDR3 sequences, around 20% seen once. Time point of the sample: persistent/refractory GD, antithyroid drugs over 5 years with positive TRAb. Construction of the TCR library relied on RNA isolated from PBMCs. The sample consisted of peripheral blood mononuclear cells (PBMCs), taken when the disease was refractory, from a patient treated with antithyroid drugs. The receptors come from a female donor with Graves disease.

This clonotype appeared a few times. The chain has TRBV5-4 and TRBJ2-7; a possible D gene is TRBD2 (6 bases). The V end lost 4 bases, the J end lost 9 bases, and 20 bases lay between the germline ends. Germline values: CDR1 SGHNT, CDR2 YYREEE (reference sequence). The CDR3 spans 14 residues. CDR3 nucleotides: TGTGCCAGCAGCCCAGGACATGAGACGGGGGTGCAGTACTTC. This gives the protein CASSPGHETGVQYF. Looking up the rest from reference TRBV5-4 and TRBJ2-7 gives the full variable domain: ETGVTQSPTHLIKTRGQQVTLRCSSQSGHNTVSWYQQALGQGPQFIFQYYREEENGRGNFPPRFSGLQFPNYSSELNVNALELDDSALYLCASSPGHETGVQYFGPGTRLTVT.

This clonotype appeared a few times. Germline and junction disagree at one end, which may indicate a read error. The J gene is TRBJ2-7, the V gene TRBV5-6, with TRBD2 as a possible D gene (6 bases). The CDR3 runs 13 residues. Germline V gene data show CDR1 as SGHDT and CDR2 as YYEEEE. In DNA, the CDR3 is TGTGCCAGCAGCTTGGTATTGCGGGACGAGCAGCACTTC. Translation gives CASSLVLRDEQHF. The full variable domain, in which reference TRBV5-6 and TRBJ2-7 provide the parts outside the CDR3, is DAGVTQSPTHLIKTRGQQVTLRCSPKSGHDTVSWYQQALGQGPQFIFQYYEEEERQRGNFPDRFSGHQFPNYSSELNVNALLLGDSALYLCASSLVLRDEQHFGPGTRLTVT.

Many counts were recorded for this clonotype. The chain is built from TRBV6-1 and TRBJ2-7; no reliable D call. CDR3 length equals 15 residues. Trimming took off 3 bases at V and 0 bases at J, with 12 bases between the two ends. Germline V lookup: CDR1 MNHNS, CDR2 SASEGT. The CDR3 coding sequence is TGTGCCAGCAGTGAGGGCTCGCTAGGCTCCTACGAGCAGTACTTC. Translated: CASSEGSLGSYEQYF.

In this sample, this clonotype turned up many times. The V call is TRBV6-2 or TRBV6-3, the J call TRBJ2-7; 7 positions agree with TRBD1. The CDR3 runs 17 residues. CDR1 and CDR2 from the germline V gene are MNHEY and SVGEGT. Trimming took 0 bases from V and 2 from J; bases not matched to a gene: 10. The chain's CDR3 is CASSYSYRQGGPYEQYF. In nucleotides, the CDR3 is TGTGCCAGCAGTTACTCGTATAGACAGGGTGGGCCCTACGAGCAGTACTTC.

The rearrangement links TRBV27 to TRBJ1-3, with D possibly being TRBD1 (5 bases). V was shortened by 5 bases and J by 0 bases, with 14 bases between the two germline ends. Germline V CDR1 and CDR2: MNHEY, SMNVEV (reference sequence). This CDR3 region has 16 residues. The CDR3 DNA reads as TGTGCCAGCAGTGAAACAGGTAGAAGCTCTGGAAACACCATATATTTT. This sequence encodes CASSETGRSSGNTIYF.

This clonotype occurred once. This chain connects TRBV6-1 to TRBJ2-1; 9 bases match TRBD2. The CDR3 is 17 residues long. After removal of 5 bases from V and 7 bases from J, the junction contained 15 bases not matched to a gene. The germline V gene has CDR1 MNHNS and CDR2 SASEGT. For the CDR3, the DNA is TGTGCCAGCAGTTATGCCCGTAGTGCGGGAGGGGGGAATGAGCAGTTCTTC. Translating it yields CASSYARSAGGGNEQFF.

This clonotype was observed many times. This chain links TRBV28 with TRBJ2-5; 9 bases map to TRBD2. V lost 1 base and J lost 1; bases outside the gene matches: 4. The CDR3 length is 16 residues. CDR1 is MDHEN, CDR2 SYDVKM, per germline. CDR3 nucleotide sequence: TGTGCCAGCAGTTTATACGAGACTAGCGGCCAAGAGACCCAGTACTTC. This translates into CASSLYETSGQETQYF.

This clonotype was seen repeatedly, ten times or more. The CDR3 loop is CASSPRAMVGTQYF. Here the CDR3 DNA reads TGTGCCAGCAGCCCCAGGGCGATGGTCGGAACCCAGTACTTC. The chain couples TRBV11-2 to TRBJ2-5, with D possibly TRBD1 on 5 matching bases. The germline V gene encodes CDR1 SGHAT and CDR2 FQNNGV. The germline V and J ends were trimmed by 5 bases and 8 bases, with 18 bases remaining between them. This CDR3 comprises 14 residues.

Ten or more counts support this clonotype. The chain has TRBV3-1 and TRBJ1-2; TRBD1 aligns across 10 bases. There are 15 residues in the CDR3. V was pared by 1 base and J by 5 bases, with 4 bases of the junction left unmatched. The germline V gene encodes CDR1 LGHDT and CDR2 YNNKEL (reference sequence). The CDR3 DNA reads as TGTGCCAGCAGCCAAGCGGACAGGGGGGAGTATGGCTACACCTTC. As protein: CASSQADRGEYGYTF.

This clonotype was picked up a small number of times. The rearrangement uses TRBV2 and TRBJ2-1; the D gene could be TRBD1 or TRBD2 (5 bases each). Germline CDR1 is SNHLY and CDR2 is FYNNEI. The CDR3 covers 12 residues. V was pared by 6 bases and J by 8 bases, with 11 bases between. The CDR3 sequence is CASRGMGDEQFF. In nucleotides, the CDR3 is TGTGCCAGCAGGGGAATGGGGGATGAGCAGTTCTTC.

This clonotype was recorded a few times. The V call is TRBV11-2, the J call TRBJ2-5; no firm D call. The V gene's germline CDR1 is SGHAT and CDR2 FQNNGV. The length of the CDR3 is 15 residues. The germline V and J ends were trimmed by 6 bases and 1 base, with 15 bases remaining between them. The CDR3 DNA sequence: TGTGCCAGCAGGCGACCTGGAAGACTCCAAGAGACCCAGTACTTC. It translates to CASRRPGRLQETQYF.

This clonotype has at least ten counts. The rearrangement joins TRBV27 to TRBJ2-6, with D possibly being TRBD2 (5 bases). CDR3 length equals 16 residues. V lost 5 bases, J lost 0 bases, and 11 bases lay in between. Germline assignment: CDR1 MNHEY and CDR2 SMNVEV (reference sequence). This CDR3 reads CASSPIRGSGANVLTF. CDR3 DNA sequence: TGTGCCAGCAGTCCAATCCGGGGCTCTGGGGCCAACGTCCTGACTTTC.

In regard to this clonotype: This may be a read error, as it is one base from a much larger clone. The V gene is TRBV29-1, the J gene TRBJ1-2, with 7 bases identical to TRBD1. This CDR3 has 13 amino acids. V trimming: 8 bases; J trimming: 4 bases; junction bases outside the gene matches: 10. Germline V CDR1 and CDR2: SQVTM, ANQGSEA. CDR3 coding DNA: TGCAGCATCTGGGACAGTCGATTCTATGGCTACACCTTC. It is translated as CSIWDSRFYGYTF.

This clonotype was detected many times. The rearrangement links TRBV12-3 or TRBV12-4 to TRBJ1-1; D possibly corresponds to TRBD1 (5 bases). The CDR3 extends over 12 amino acids. V lost 6 bases, J lost 6 bases, and 11 bases lay in between. The CDR3 DNA sequence: TGTGCCAGCAGGGGGGGGGGGTCTGAAGCTTTCTTT. Its translation is CASRGGGSEAFF.

This clonotype was seen a few times. V usage is TRBV6-2 or TRBV6-3 and J usage is TRBJ2-7, with D hard to call. The length of the CDR3 is 15 residues. Looked up from germline, CDR1 is MNHEY and CDR2 is SVGEGT. V was trimmed by 7 bases and J by 3 bases, leaving 19 bases between them. The CDR3 nucleotides are TGTGCCAGCACCCTATTTGGCGGAAGACTCTACGAGCAGTACTTC. Its translation is CASTLFGGRLYEQYF.

This clonotype was seen repeatedly, ten times or more. The chain links TRBV5-1 to TRBJ1-2; TRBD1 matches 7 bases. From germline, CDR1 is SGHRS and CDR2 YFSETQ. The J segment lost 8 bases and the V segment lost 4 bases, leaving 20 bases of the junction unmatched. The length of the CDR3 is 17 residues. The CDR3 DNA follows: TGCGCCAGCAGCCTGGAACGTCAGGGGGGGCGCTTGGGGGGCTACACCTTC. Amino acid sequence: CASSLERQGGRLGGYTF.

The table lists this clonotype with many counts. The rearrangement uses TRBV28 and TRBJ2-7; 10 positions match TRBD2. Trimming removed 2 bases from V and 5 bases from J; junction bases left unmatched: 9. CDR3 size: 16 residues. CDR1 MDHEN and CDR2 SYDVKM come from the germline V gene. CDR3 DNA sequence: TGTGCCAGCAGTTTAAGAGTTTCTAGCGGGAGTCACGAGCAGTACTTC. Its translation is CASSLRVSSGSHEQYF.

In this sample, this clonotype turned up many times. This chain uses TRBV12-3 or TRBV12-4 with TRBJ1-5, with no clear D. The CDR3 length is 14 residues. Trimming left V 8 bases short and J 0 bases short, with 11 bases between. In nucleotides, the CDR3 is TGTGCCAGCGCCGCCCGGGCTAGCAATCAGCCCCAGCATTTT. Translating gives CASAARASNQPQHF.

The chain combines TRBV7-3 with TRBJ2-3; weak D call: TRBD2 (6 bases). Germline CDR1 SGHTA, CDR2 FQGTGA. The V end lost 6 bases, the J end lost 6 bases, and 10 bases lay between the germline ends. The CDR3 is made up of 12 amino acids. CDR3 in DNA: TGTGCCAGCAGTCCTGGAGGGGATACGCAGTATTTT. This sequence encodes CASSPGGDTQYF.

This clonotype qualifies as medium-sized. This chain connects TRBV28 to TRBJ2-7; no clear D gene. CDR1 is MDHEN and CDR2 is SYDVKM in the germline V gene. V lost 6 bases and J lost 3, with 6 bases in between. The CDR3 length is 11 residues. CDR3 nucleotides: TGTGCCAGCAGCTTAGGCTACGAGCAGTACTTC. It yields the protein CASSLGYEQYF.

This clonotype was recorded a few times. The gene calls are TRBV7-2 and TRBJ1-2; no clear D. CDR3 size: 12 residues. Deletions cut 2 bases from V and 4 bases from J, with 5 bases between. Germline V CDR1 and CDR2: SGHTA, FQGNSA. The CDR3 region is CASSLNSYGYTF. In nucleotides, the CDR3 is TGTGCCAGCAGCTTAAACTCCTATGGCTACACCTTC.

Worth noting for this clonotype: At one boundary the junction diverges from the germline segment, which might be a read error. This chain links TRBV11-3 with TRBJ2-3; 10 nucleotides match TRBD1. The CDR3 contains 12 residues. The germline V gene encodes CDR1 SGHNT and CDR2 YENEEA. The CDR3 bases are TGTGCCAGCAGCAACTGGGAGACAGGGGGCCACTTT. Translated, it gives CASSNWETGGHF.

This clonotype was recorded at least ten times. This chain uses TRBV2 with TRBJ1-2; tentative D call: TRBD1 (5 bases). The germline V and J ends were trimmed by 8 bases and 6 bases, with 13 bases remaining between them. The germline V gene encodes CDR1 SNHLY and CDR2 FYNNEI. The CDR3 has 12 amino acids. The chain's CDR3 is CASLEGADGYTF. Written as DNA, the CDR3 is TGTGCCAGCCTCGAAGGGGCCGATGGCTACACCTTC.

This clonotype was counted ten times or more. This rearrangement joins TRBV6-5 to TRBJ2-7, with D perhaps matching TRBD1 or TRBD2 (5 bases each). This CDR3 region has 13 residues. Germline V lookup: CDR1 MNHEY, CDR2 SVGAGI. The germline V and J ends were trimmed by 4 bases and 0 bases, with 7 bases remaining between them. The CDR3 nucleotides read TGTGCCAGCAGTTGGGACGTCTCCTACGAGCAGTACTTC. This codes for CASSWDVSYEQYF.

Points on this clonotype: This could be a read error, since a much larger clone is one nucleotide away. This CDR3 reads CASSFLLAETSTGELSF. CDR3 in DNA: TGTGCCAGCAGTTTTTTACTAGCGGAAACCAGCACCGGGGAGCTGTCTTTT. V is TRBV28 and J is TRBJ2-2; TRBD2 matches at 8 bases. The CDR3 length is 17 residues. Germline values: CDR1 MDHEN, CDR2 SYDVKM.

This clonotype was observed a handful of times. The chain is built from TRBV29-1 and TRBJ2-1; no clear D. The CDR3 length is 13 residues. The germline CDR1 and CDR2 sequences are SQVTM and ANQGSEA. Trimming left V 4 bases short and J 8 bases short, with 15 bases between. The chain's CDR3 is CSVVGSPLDEQFF. The DNA for the CDR3 is TGCAGCGTTGTAGGCAGCCCCCTGGATGAGCAGTTCTTC.

This clonotype occurred a few times. The chain links TRBV28 to TRBJ1-1; D possibly corresponds to TRBD1 (5 bases). Germline V CDR1 and CDR2: MDHEN, SYDVKM. Trimming removed 5 bases at V and 3 bases at J, with 13 bases between. This CDR3 region has 14 residues. The CDR3 coding sequence is TGTGCCAGCAGTGGGGGGGTTTTGGACACTGAAGCTTTCTTT. Its protein is CASSGGVLDTEAFF.